One and the same sample provided the 21 T cell receptor beta chains below, sequenced in a study of cytomegalovirus exposure and HLA in healthy donors. The PCR ran on 60 Vbeta and 13 Jbeta primers. Here immunoSEQ multiplex PCR was the method, and the copy in TCRdb shows in-frame clones only, minus some. The listing records about 92,000 clones. Input material: PBMCs. The receptor source for this set is a middle-aged man in good health and CMV-seropositive.

The chain carries TRBV5-4 and TRBJ1-1, with 10 bases that match TRBD1. The CDR3 sequence is 15 residues long. After removal of 4 bases from V and 3 bases from J, the junction contained 6 bases not matched to a gene. CDR1 and CDR2 (germline): SGHNT, YYREEE (reference sequence). The DNA of the CDR3 is TGTGCCAGCAGCGGACAGGGGGTGGGGTACACTGAAGCTTTCTTT. Translation gives CASSGQGVGYTEAFF. The variable domain in full, completed from reference TRBV5-4 and TRBJ1-1, reads ETGVTQSPTHLIKTRGQQVTLRCSSQSGHNTVSWYQQALGQGPQFIFQYYREEENGRGNFPPRFSGLQFPNYSSELNVNALELDDSALYLCASSGQGVGYTEAFFGQGTRLTVV.

The chain links TRBV25-1 to TRBJ2-7; 7 bases are a match to TRBD1. Trimming removed 4 bases from V and 6 bases from J; junction bases left unmatched: 6. Germline CDR1 reads MGHDK; CDR2 reads SYGVNS. This CDR3 region has 13 residues. The CDR3 region has the DNA TGTGCCAGCAGTGCAGGACAGGCAGTCGAGCAGTACTTC. It specifies CASSAGQAVEQYF.

The chain joins TRBV14 to TRBJ2-1; TRBD1 matches at 8 bases. Trimming took 4 bases from V and 6 from J; bases not matched to a gene: 5. The CDR3 totals 14 residues. CDR1 is SGHDN and CDR2 is FVKESK in the germline V gene. For the CDR3, the DNA is TGTGCCAGCAGCCTCTGGACAGGGAGCAATGAGCAGTTCTTC. Its protein is CASSLWTGSNEQFF.

The chain has TRBV14 and TRBJ2-6, with 7 bases identical to TRBD2. The germline gives CDR1 SGHDN, CDR2 FVKESK. The CDR3 extends over 18 amino acids. The V segment lost 6 bases and the J segment 0 bases; nucleotides outside the gene matches: 11. CDR3 DNA sequence: TGTGCCAGCAGTCTCGGGGGGAATCGGGGCTCTGGGGCCAACGTCCTGACTTTC. Encoded protein: CASSLGGNRGSGANVLTF.

The gene calls are TRBV10-3 and TRBJ2-2; the D is unclear. Deletions cut 4 bases from V and 6 bases from J, with 3 bases between. This CDR3 is built from 11 residues. Germline CDR1 and CDR2: ENHRY and SYGVKD. The CDR3 sequence: CAISASGELFF. CDR3 bases: TGTGCCATCAGTGCGTCCGGGGAGCTGTTTTTT.

V is TRBV6-1 and J is TRBJ2-2, with D unresolved. V lost 7 bases and J lost 4, with 16 bases in between. CDR1 is MNHNS and CDR2 is SASEGT in the germline V gene. This CDR3 is built from 15 residues. CDR3: CASTGRNYLTGELFF. CDR3 sequence (DNA): TGTGCCAGCACTGGCCGGAACTACCTCACCGGGGAGCTGTTTTTT.

The V gene is TRBV29-1, the J gene TRBJ1-2, with TRBD1 as a possible D gene (5 bases). The CDR3 sequence is 12 residues long. V dropped 7 bases and J dropped 4 bases, with 13 bases sitting between them. Germline CDR1 reads SQVTM; CDR2 reads ANQGSEA. CDR3 loop: CSETDSVYGYTF. DNA for the CDR3: TGCAGCGAGACAGACAGCGTCTATGGCTACACCTTC.

The chain carries TRBV6-6 and TRBJ2-1; TRBD2 matches at 7 bases. The CDR3 loop spans 13 amino acids. V was clipped by 2 bases and J by 8 bases; unmatched bases: 3. Germline CDR1 is MNHNY and CDR2 is SVGAGI (reference sequence). CDR3 bases: TGTGCCAGCAGTTACGGGGGGGACGATGAGCAGTTCTTC. It codes for CASSYGGDDEQFF.

The chain couples TRBV18 to TRBJ2-7; D unresolved. Germline V CDR1 and CDR2: KGHSH, LQKENI. The CDR3 contains 13 residues. V gave up 0 bases and J gave up 0 bases, with 3 bases separating them. The CDR3 coding sequence is TGTGCCAGCTCACCACCGGCCTCCTACGAGCAGTACTTC. Protein sequence: CASSPPASYEQYF.

The V call is TRBV5-1, the J call TRBJ2-1; possible D gene TRBD2, 5 bases. The CDR3 spans 15 residues. Looked up from germline, CDR1 is SGHRS and CDR2 is YFSETQ. The V gene lost 5 bases and the J gene lost 8 bases, with 20 bases spanning the gap. The CDR3 coding sequence is TGCGCCAGCAGGACCGGGATTTACCTTATGGATGAGCAGTTCTTC. Protein sequence: CASRTGIYLMDEQFF.

The chain combines TRBV27 with TRBJ1-6; TRBD1 aligns across 9 bases. CDR1 and CDR2 from the germline V gene are MNHEY and SMNVEV (reference sequence). This CDR3 region has 13 residues. V dropped 10 bases and J dropped 8; count of bases not matched to a gene: 6. In DNA form, the CDR3 reads TGTGCCATTGGGAGGACAGGGGATTCACCCCTCCACTTT. It is translated as CAIGRTGDSPLHF.

The chain combines TRBV7-6 with TRBJ2-7, with D tentatively TRBD2 (5 bases). Trimming cost V 1 base and J 2 bases, with 18 bases left between them. Looked up from germline, CDR1 is SGHVS and CDR2 is FNYEAQ. This CDR3 comprises 17 residues. CDR3 residues: CASSLVLPGRSTYEQYF. The CDR3 region has the DNA TGTGCCAGCAGCTTAGTACTCCCGGGAAGATCGACCTACGAGCAGTACTTC.

The genes are TRBV27 and TRBJ2-1, with TRBD2 as a possible D gene (5 bases). This CDR3 spans 14 amino acids. The V end lost 2 bases, the J end lost 7 bases, and 12 bases lay between the germline ends. The germline V gene has CDR1 MNHEY and CDR2 SMNVEV (reference sequence). Here the CDR3 reads CASSLTPAVNEQFF. The CDR3 coding sequence is TGTGCCAGCAGTTTAACCCCAGCGGTGAATGAGCAGTTCTTC.

The chain recombines TRBV4-2 with TRBJ2-2, with 7 nucleotides matching TRBD2. Germline assignment: CDR1 LGHNA and CDR2 YNFKEQ. J was trimmed by 0 bases and V by 0 bases; bases with no gene match: 4. The CDR3 has 17 residues. For the CDR3, the DNA is TGTGCCAGCAGCCAAGAGGGGGGGAGGGCGAACACCGGGGAGCTGTTTTTT. Its translation: CASSQEGGRANTGELFF.

This chain links TRBV27 with TRBJ2-1, with a weak D call TRBD1 (6 bases). The CDR3 spans 14 residues. Germline CDR1 is MNHEY and CDR2 is SMNVEV (reference sequence). Trimming took 4 bases from V and 3 from J, leaving 10 bases between them. The CDR3 nucleotides are TGTGCCAGCAGTTCGGCAGGGGACTACAATGAGCAGTTCTTC. This translates into CASSSAGDYNEQFF.

This sequence joins TRBV4-1 and TRBJ1-1; a weak D match, TRBD1 (6 bases). Germline CDR1 reads MGHRA; CDR2 reads YSYEKL. This CDR3 contains 15 residues. V lost 2 bases and J 2 bases, leaving 12 bases between the germline ends. CDR3 residues: CASSQYWTANTEAFF. CDR3 nucleotides: TGCGCCAGCAGCCAATACTGGACAGCCAACACTGAAGCTTTCTTT.

Comment on this clone: The junction differs from germline at one of its ends, possibly a read error. The chain joins TRBV25-1 to TRBJ2-7; 13 bases are a match to TRBD2. The CDR3 covers 13 residues. The germline V gene encodes CDR1 MGHDK and CDR2 SYGVNS. CDR3 protein: CASSQRTSGSMAF. The DNA for the CDR3 is TGTGCCAGCAGTCAAAGGACTAGCGGGAGTATGGCGTTT.

V and J are TRBV19 and TRBJ1-3; 9 nucleotides agree with TRBD1. The V gene end was trimmed by 1 base and the J gene end by 2 bases; junction bases not matched to a gene: 0. The CDR3 is 15 residues long. Per the germline V gene, CDR1 is LNHDA and CDR2 is SQIVND (reference sequence). The CDR3: CASSIGTGAGNTIYF. The DNA for the CDR3 is TGTGCCAGTAGTATAGGGACAGGGGCTGGAAACACCATATATTTT.

For the CDR3, the DNA is TGCGCCAGCAGCTTGGGAGAGAACACTGAAGCTTTCTTT. Protein product: CASSLGENTEAFF. The V gene is TRBV5-1, the J gene TRBJ1-1, with D unclear. The CDR3 length is 13 residues. Between the trimmed V and J ends, which lost 0 bases and 1 base, there was a span of 4 bases. Germline CDR1 is SGHRS and CDR2 is YFSETQ.

The chain joins TRBV19 to TRBJ1-4; 9 nucleotides align to TRBD1. Germline V gene data show CDR1 as LNHDA and CDR2 as SQIVND (reference sequence). J gave up 3 bases and V 5 bases, and 10 bases lay outside the gene matches. The length of the CDR3 is 17 residues. CDR3 DNA: TGTGCCAGTAGTGCCAGCAGGGACAGGGTGGCTAATGAAAAACTGTTTTTT. Encoded protein: CASSASRDRVANEKLFF.

This chain connects TRBV7-2 to TRBJ2-6; D gene ambiguous. Trimming removed 5 bases at V and 1 base at J, with 18 bases between. Germline CDR1 SGHTA, CDR2 FQGNSA. The CDR3 has 18 amino acids. In nucleotides, the CDR3 is TGTGCCAGCAGCCCCCGCGATACGCTGTCATCTGGGGCCAACGTCCTGACTTTC. This encodes CASSPRDTLSSGANVLTF. The full variable domain, with the rest looked up from reference TRBV7-2 and TRBJ2-6, is GAGVSQSPSNKVTEKGKDVELRCDPISGHTALYWYRQSLGQGLEFLIYFQGNSAPDKSGLPSDRFSAERTGGSVSTLTIQRTQQEDSAVYLCASSPRDTLSSGANVLTFGAGSRLTVL.